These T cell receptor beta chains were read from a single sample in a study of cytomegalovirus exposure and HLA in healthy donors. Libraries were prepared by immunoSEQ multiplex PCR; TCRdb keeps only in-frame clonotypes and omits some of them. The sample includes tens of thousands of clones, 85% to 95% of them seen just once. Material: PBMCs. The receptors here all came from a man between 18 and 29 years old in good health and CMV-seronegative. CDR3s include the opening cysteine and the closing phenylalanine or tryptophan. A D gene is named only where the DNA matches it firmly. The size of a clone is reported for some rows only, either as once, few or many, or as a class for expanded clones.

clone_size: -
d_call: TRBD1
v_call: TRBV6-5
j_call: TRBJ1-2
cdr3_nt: TGTGCCAGCAGGCCTGGCGGACAGGGAAAAAATGGCTACACCTTC
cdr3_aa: CASRPGGQGKNGYTF

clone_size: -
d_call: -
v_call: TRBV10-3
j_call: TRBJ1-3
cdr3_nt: TGTGCCATCGAGAAGGGTCCGGGGATCTCTGGAAACACCATATATTTT
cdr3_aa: CAIEKGPGISGNTIYF

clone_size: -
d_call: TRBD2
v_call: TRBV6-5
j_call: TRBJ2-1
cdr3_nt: TGTGCCAGCAGACTTCTAGCGGGCCTGGAGTTCTTC
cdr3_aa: CASRLLAGLEFF

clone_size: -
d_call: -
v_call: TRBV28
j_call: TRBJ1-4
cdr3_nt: TGTGCCAGCAGTTTCCGATCGGCGGGGTTTGATGAAAAACTGTTTTTT
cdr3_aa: CASSFRSAGFDEKLFF

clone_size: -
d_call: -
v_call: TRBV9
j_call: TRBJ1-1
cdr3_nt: TGTGCCAGCAGCGTCAGGGAGGGCACTGAAGCTTTCTTT
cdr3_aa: CASSVREGTEAFF

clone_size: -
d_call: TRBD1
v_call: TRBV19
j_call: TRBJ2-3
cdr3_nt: TGTGCCAGTAGTATCATGGGACAGGGAACAGATACGCAGTATTTT
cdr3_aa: CASSIMGQGTDTQYF

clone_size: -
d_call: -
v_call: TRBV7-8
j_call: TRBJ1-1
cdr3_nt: TGTGCCAGCAGCTTTGGCAGGGGCACTGAAGCTTTCTTT
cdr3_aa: CASSFGRGTEAFF

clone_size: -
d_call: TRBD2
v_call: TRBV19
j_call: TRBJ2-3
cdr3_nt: TGTGCCAGTAGTCAAAGCGGGGGGGCCACAGATACGCAGTATTTT
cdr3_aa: CASSQSGGATDTQYF

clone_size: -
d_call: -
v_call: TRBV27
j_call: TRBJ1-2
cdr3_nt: TGTGCCAGCAGTGGGAGGGCACAGGGTATGTATGGCTACACCTTC
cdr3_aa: CASSGRAQGMYGYTF

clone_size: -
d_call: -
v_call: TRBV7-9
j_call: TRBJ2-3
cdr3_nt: TGTGCCAGCAGCCCCCCAGTTCTAGATACGCAGTATTTT
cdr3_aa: CASSPPVLDTQYF

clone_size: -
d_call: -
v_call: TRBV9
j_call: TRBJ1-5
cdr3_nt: TGTGCCAGCAGCGTAGATGGTATCGGGCAGCCCCAGCATTTT
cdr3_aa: CASSVDGIGQPQHF

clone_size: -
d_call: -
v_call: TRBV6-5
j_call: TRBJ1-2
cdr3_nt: TGTGCCAGCAGAACAGGGCTCGATGGCTACACCTTC
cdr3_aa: CASRTGLDGYTF

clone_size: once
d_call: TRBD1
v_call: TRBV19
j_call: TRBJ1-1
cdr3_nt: TGTGCCAGTATAATGGGCGGACAGGTGAACACTGAAGCTTTCTTT
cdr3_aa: CASIMGGQVNTEAFF